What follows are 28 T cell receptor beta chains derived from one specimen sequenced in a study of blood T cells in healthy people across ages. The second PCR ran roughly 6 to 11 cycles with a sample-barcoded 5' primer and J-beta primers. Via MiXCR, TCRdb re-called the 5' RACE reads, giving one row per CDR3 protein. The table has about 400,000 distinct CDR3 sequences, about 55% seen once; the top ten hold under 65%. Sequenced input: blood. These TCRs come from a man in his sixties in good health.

The CDR3, as DNA: TGTGCCAGCAGTCTCCCAGCGGGGGGGCCTTTGGATACGCAGTATTTT. Encoded protein: CASSLPAGGPLDTQYF. The rearrangement joins TRBV6-6 to TRBJ2-3; 10 bases fit TRBD2. Looked up from germline, CDR1 is MNHNY and CDR2 is SVGAGI (reference sequence). Trimming removed 5 bases from V and 6 bases from J; junction bases left unmatched: 11. This CDR3 has 16 residues.

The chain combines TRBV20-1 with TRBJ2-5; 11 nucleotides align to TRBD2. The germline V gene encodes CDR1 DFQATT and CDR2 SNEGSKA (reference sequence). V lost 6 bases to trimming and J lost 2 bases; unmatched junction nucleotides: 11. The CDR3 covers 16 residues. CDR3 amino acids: CSAPIPGLAVQETQYF. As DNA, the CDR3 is TGCAGTGCCCCAATCCCGGGACTAGCGGTTCAAGAGACCCAGTACTTC.

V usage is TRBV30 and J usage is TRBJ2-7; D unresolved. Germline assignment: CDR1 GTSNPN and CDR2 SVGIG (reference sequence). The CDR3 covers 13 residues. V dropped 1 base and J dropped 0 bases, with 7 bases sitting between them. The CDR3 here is CAWSGGISYEQYF. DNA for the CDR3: TGTGCCTGGAGTGGTGGGATCTCCTACGAGCAGTACTTC.

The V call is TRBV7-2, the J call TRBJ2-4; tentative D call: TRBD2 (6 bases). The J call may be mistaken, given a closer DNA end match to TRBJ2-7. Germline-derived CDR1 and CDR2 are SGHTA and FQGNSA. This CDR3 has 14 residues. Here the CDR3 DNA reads TGTGCCAGCAGCTCCCCGACTAGATTCTACGAGCAGTACTTC. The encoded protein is CASSSPTRFYEQYF.

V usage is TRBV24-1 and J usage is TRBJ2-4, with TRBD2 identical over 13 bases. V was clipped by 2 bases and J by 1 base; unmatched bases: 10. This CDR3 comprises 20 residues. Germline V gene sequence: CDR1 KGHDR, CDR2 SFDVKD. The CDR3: CATSDWDGTSGAAAKNIQYF. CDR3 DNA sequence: TGTGCCACCAGTGATTGGGACGGGACTAGCGGGGCCGCGGCCAAAAACATTCAGTACTTC.

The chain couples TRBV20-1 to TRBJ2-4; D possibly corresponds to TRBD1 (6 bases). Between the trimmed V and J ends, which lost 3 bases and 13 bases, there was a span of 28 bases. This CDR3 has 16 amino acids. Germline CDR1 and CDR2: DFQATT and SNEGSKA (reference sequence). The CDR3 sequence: CSASWDNAGYTDTQYF. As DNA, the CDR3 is TGCAGTGCTAGTTGGGACAACGCCGGCTACACAGATACGCAGTACTTC.

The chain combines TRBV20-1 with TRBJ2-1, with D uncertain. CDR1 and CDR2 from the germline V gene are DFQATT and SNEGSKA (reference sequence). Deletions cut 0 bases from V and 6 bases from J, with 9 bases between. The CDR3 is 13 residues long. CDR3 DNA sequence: TGCAGTGCTAGAGACCCCCCGGGCAATGAGCAGTTCTTC. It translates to CSARDPPGNEQFF.

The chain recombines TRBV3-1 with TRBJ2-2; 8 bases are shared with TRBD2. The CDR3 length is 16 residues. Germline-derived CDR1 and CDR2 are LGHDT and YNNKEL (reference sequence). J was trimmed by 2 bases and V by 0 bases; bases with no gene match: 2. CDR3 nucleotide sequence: TGTGCCAGCAGCCAAGAAAGCGGGGGTAACACCGGGGAGCTGTTTTTT. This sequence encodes CASSQESGGNTGELFF.

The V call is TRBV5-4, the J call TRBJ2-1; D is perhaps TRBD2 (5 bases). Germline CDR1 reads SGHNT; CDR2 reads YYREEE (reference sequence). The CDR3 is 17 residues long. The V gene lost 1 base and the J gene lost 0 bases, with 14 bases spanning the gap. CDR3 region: CASSLRVVGSSYNEQFF. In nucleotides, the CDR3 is TGTGCCAGCAGCTTGAGGGTAGTGGGGAGCTCCTACAATGAGCAGTTCTTC. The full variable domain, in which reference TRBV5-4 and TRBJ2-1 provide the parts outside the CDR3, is ETGVTQSPTHLIKTRGQQVTLRCSSQSGHNTVSWYQQALGQGPQFIFQYYREEENGRGNFPPRFSGLQFPNYSSELNVNALELDDSALYLCASSLRVVGSSYNEQFFGPGTRLTVL.

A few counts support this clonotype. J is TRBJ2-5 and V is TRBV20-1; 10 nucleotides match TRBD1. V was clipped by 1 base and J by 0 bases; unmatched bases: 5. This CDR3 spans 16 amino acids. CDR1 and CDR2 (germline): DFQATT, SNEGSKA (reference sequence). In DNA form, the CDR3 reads TGCAGTGCTAGAGGCCGGGACAGGGGCCACCAAGAGACCCAGTACTTC. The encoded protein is CSARGRDRGHQETQYF.

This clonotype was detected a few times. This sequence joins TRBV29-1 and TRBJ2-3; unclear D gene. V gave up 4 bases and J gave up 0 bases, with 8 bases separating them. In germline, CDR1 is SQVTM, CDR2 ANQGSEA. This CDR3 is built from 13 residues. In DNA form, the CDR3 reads TGCAGCGTTGCCCCACTAAGCACAGATACGCAGTATTTT. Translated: CSVAPLSTDTQYF.

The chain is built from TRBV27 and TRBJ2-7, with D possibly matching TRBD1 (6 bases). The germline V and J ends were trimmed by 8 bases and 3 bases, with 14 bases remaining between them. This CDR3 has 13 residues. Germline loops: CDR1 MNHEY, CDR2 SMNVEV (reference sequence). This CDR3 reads CASGHRVGYEQYF. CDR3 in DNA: TGTGCCAGCGGCCACAGGGTGGGCTACGAGCAGTACTTC.

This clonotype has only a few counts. CDR3 nucleotides: TGCGCCAGCAGTGAGTCCTTGCAGGGAATGCAGTACTTC. Translation gives CASSESLQGMQYF. The chain carries TRBV10-1 and TRBJ2-4; tentative D call: TRBD1 (5 bases). V was cut by 0 bases and J by 13 bases, with 13 bases left in between. The CDR3 is made up of 13 amino acids. Germline loops: CDR1 WNHNN, CDR2 SYGVQD (reference sequence).

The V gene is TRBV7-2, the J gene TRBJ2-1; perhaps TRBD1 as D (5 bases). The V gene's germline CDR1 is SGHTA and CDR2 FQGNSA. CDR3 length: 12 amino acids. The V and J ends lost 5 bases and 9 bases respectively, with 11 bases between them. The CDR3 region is CASSLRTLEQFF. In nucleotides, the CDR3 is TGTGCCAGCAGCCTAAGGACACTTGAGCAGTTCTTC.

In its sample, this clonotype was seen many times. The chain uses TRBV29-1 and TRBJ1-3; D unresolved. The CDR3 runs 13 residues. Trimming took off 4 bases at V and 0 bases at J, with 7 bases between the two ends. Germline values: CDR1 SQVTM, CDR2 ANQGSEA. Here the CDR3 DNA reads TGCAGCGTTGTGGTCAGCTCTGGAAACACCATATATTTT. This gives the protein CSVVVSSGNTIYF.

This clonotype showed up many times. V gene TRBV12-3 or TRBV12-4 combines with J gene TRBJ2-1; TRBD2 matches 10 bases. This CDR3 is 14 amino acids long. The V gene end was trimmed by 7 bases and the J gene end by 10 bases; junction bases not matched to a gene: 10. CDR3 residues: CASIRSGRLSEQFF. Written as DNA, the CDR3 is TGTGCCAGCATCCGTAGCGGGAGGTTATCCGAGCAGTTCTTC.

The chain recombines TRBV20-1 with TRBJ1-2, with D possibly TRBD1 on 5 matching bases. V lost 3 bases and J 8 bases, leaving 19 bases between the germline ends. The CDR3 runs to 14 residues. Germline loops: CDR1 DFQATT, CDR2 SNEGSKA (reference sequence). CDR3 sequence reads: CSARIGTAAGGYTF. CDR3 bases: TGCAGTGCTAGGATTGGGACCGCCGCGGGAGGCTACACCTTC.

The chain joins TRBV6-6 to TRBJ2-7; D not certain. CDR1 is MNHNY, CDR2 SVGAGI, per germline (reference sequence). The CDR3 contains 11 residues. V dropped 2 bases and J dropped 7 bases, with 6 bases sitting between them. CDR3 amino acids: CASSYVGEQYF. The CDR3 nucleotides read TGTGCCAGCAGTTACGTGGGGGAGCAGTACTTC.

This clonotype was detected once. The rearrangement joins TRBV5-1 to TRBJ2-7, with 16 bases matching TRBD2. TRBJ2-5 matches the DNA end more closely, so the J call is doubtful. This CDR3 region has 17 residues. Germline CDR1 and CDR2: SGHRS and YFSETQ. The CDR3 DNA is TGCGCCAGCAGCCCGGGACTAGCGGGAGGGCCTGGGGAGACCCAGTACTTC. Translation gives CASSPGLAGGPGETQYF.

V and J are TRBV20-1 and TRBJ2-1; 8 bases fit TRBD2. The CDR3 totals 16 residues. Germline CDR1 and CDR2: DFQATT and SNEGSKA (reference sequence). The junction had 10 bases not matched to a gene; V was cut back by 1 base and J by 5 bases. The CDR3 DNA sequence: TGCAGTGCTAGAGCCCCGCCGGGACTAGATCACAATGAGCAGTTCTTC. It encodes CSARAPPGLDHNEQFF.

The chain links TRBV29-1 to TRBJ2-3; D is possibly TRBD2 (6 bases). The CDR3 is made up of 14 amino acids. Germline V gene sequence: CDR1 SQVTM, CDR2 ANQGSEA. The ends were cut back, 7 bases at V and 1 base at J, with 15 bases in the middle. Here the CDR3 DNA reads TGCAGCGCTCGCCCGGGGGTTGGCACAGATACGCAGTATTTT. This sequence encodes CSARPGVGTDTQYF.

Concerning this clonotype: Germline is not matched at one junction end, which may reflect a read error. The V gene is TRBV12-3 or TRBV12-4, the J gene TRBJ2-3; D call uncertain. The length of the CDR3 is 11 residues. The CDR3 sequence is CASRNTDTQYF. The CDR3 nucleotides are TGTGCCAGCAGGAATACAGATACGCAATATTTT.

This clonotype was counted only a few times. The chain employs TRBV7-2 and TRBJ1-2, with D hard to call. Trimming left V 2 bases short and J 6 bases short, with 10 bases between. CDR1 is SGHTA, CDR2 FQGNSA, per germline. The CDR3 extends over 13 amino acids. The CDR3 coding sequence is TGTGCCAGCAGCTTAAGGCAGGAGAATGGCTACACCTTC. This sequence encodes CASSLRQENGYTF.

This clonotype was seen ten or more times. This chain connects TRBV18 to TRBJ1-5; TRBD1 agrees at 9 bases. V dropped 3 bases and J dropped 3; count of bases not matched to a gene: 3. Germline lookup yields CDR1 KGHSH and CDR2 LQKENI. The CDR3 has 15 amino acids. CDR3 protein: CASSPGQGDNQPQHF. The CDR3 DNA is TGTGCCAGCTCACCGGGACAGGGAGACAATCAGCCCCAGCATTTT.

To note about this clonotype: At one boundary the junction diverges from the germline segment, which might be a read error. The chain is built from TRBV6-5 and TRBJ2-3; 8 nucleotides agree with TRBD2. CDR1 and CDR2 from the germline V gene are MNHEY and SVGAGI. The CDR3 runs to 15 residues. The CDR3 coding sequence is TGTACCAGCAGCCAACTAGCGGCGGACACAGATACGCAGTATTTT. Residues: CTSSQLAADTDTQYF.

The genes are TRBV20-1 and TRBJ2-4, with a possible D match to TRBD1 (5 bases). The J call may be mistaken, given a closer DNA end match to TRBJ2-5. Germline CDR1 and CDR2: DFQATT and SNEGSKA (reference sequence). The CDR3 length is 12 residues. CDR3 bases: TGCAGTGCCCCCCAGCAGGGTGAGACCCAGTACTTC. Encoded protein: CSAPQQGETQYF.

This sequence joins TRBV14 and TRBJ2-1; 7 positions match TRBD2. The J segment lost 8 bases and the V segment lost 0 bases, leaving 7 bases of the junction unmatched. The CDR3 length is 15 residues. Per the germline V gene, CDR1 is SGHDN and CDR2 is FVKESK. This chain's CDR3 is CASSQDFRRGDEQFF. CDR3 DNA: TGTGCCAGCAGCCAAGATTTCCGACGGGGGGATGAGCAGTTCTTC.

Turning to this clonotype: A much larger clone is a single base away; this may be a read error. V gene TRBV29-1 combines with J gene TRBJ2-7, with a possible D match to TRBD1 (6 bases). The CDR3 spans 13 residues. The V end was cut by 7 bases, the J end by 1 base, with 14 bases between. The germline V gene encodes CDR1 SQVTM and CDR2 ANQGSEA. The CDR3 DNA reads TGCAGCGGAAGAGGGGGTCGGTCCTACGAGCAGTACTTC. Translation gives CSGRGGRSYEQYF.